Each of the 22 T cell receptor beta chains below was sequenced from the same sample in a study of early T cells in non-severe SARS-CoV-2 infection. TCRdb analysed the 5' RACE reads with MiXCR anew, one entry per CDR3 protein. The sample lists just over 95,000 distinct CDR3 sequences; more than 9.5% were seen once. Input material: whole blood. The origin of the receptors is an adult who was a healthcare worker with PCR-confirmed SARS-CoV-2 infection or an uninfected control (not recorded which).

J is TRBJ1-2 and V is TRBV7-8; D remains ambiguous. This CDR3 contains 13 residues. Per germline, CDR1 SGHVS and CDR2 FQNEAQ. V gave up 1 base and J gave up 6 bases, with 9 bases separating them. CDR3 protein: CASSLGPLDGYTF. The CDR3 coding sequence is TGTGCCAGCAGCTTAGGCCCCTTAGATGGCTACACCTTC.

This clonotype was counted many times. The V gene is TRBV28, the J gene TRBJ1-4; weak D call: TRBD1 (5 bases). The length of the CDR3 is 14 residues. Germline V gene data show CDR1 as MDHEN and CDR2 as SYDVKM. The CDR3 DNA reads TGTGGAGTGGGGGATACACTCGCTAATGAAAAACTGTTTTTT. As protein: CGVGDTLANEKLFF.

This clonotype has ten or more counts. The V call is TRBV7-9, the J call TRBJ1-1; D uncertain. V was pared by 0 bases and J by 3 bases, with 11 bases between. CDR3 length equals 15 residues. CDR1 and CDR2 from the germline V gene are SEHNR and FQNEAQ (reference sequence). CDR3 sequence (DNA): TGTGCCAGCAGCTTAGCGCTGAGTACTGACACTGAAGCTTTCTTT. Translated, it gives CASSLALSTDTEAFF.

This clonotype was observed at least ten times. DNA for the CDR3: TGTGCCAGCAGCTTTGGTCGGGGCGACTACGAGCAGTACTTC. Its protein product is CASSFGRGDYEQYF. This chain connects TRBV7-6 to TRBJ2-7; D is possibly TRBD1 or TRBD2 (5 bases each). Germline V gene data show CDR1 as SGHVS and CDR2 as FNYEAQ. Trimming took 3 bases from V and 3 from J, leaving 12 bases between them. CDR3 length equals 14 residues.

The chain links TRBV7-2 to TRBJ1-5, with D unresolved. The CDR3 sequence is 13 residues long. Trimming shortened V by 0 bases and J by 4 bases, and 4 bases separated the two germline ends. The germline CDR1 and CDR2 sequences are SGHTA and FQGNSA. CDR3 residues: CASSLARNQPQHF. The CDR3, as DNA: TGTGCCAGCAGCTTAGCGAGGAATCAGCCCCAGCATTTT.

This chain links TRBV7-2 with TRBJ2-5; no clear D. Germline CDR1 and CDR2: SGHTA and FQGNSA. V was trimmed by 5 bases and J by 1 base, leaving 14 bases between them. CDR3 size: 15 residues. The CDR3 loop reads CASSLVGKFQETQYF. The CDR3 nucleotides read TGTGCCAGCAGCCTCGTAGGGAAATTCCAAGAGACCCAGTACTTC.

The table lists this clonotype with a few counts. The chain uses TRBV18 and TRBJ2-2, with 7 bases that match TRBD2. The CDR3 is 17 residues long. Per germline, CDR1 KGHSH and CDR2 LQKENI. The J segment lost 1 base and the V segment lost 3 bases, leaving 8 bases of the junction unmatched. CDR3 sequence (DNA): TGTGCCAGCTCACCCCCAACGACTAGCAGGAACACCGGGGAGCTGTTTTTT. It codes for CASSPPTTSRNTGELFF. The full variable domain, with the rest looked up from reference TRBV18 and TRBJ2-2, is NAGVMQNPRHLVRRRGQEARLRCSPMKGHSHVYWYRQLPEEGLKFMVYLQKENIIDESGMPKERFSAEFPKEGPSILRIQQVVRGDSAAYFCASSPPTTSRNTGELFFGEGSRLTVL.

The chain is built from TRBV6-6 and TRBJ1-6; D remains ambiguous. V dropped 0 bases and J dropped 13 bases, with 16 bases sitting between them. The CDR3 is 15 amino acids. Germline values: CDR1 MNHNY, CDR2 SVGAGI (reference sequence). CDR3 sequence reads: CASSYSDPRRVPLHF. In DNA form, the CDR3 reads TGTGCCAGCAGTTACTCGGACCCTCGGAGGGTTCCCCTCCACTTT.

This clonotype was detected only a few times. This chain uses TRBV30 with TRBJ2-7; the D is unclear. Between the trimmed V and J ends, which lost 1 base and 4 bases, there was a span of 14 bases. The CDR3 covers 14 residues. Germline V lookup: CDR1 GTSNPN, CDR2 SVGIG (reference sequence). The CDR3 bases are TGTGCCTGGAGTGCCGGGCCACTAAAATACGAGCAGTACTTC. Translation gives CAWSAGPLKYEQYF.

This clonotype was detected many times. J is TRBJ2-7 and V is TRBV11-2; TRBD2 matches at 12 bases. V lost 2 bases, J lost 6 bases, and 2 bases stayed unmatched. The germline V gene encodes CDR1 SGHAT and CDR2 FQNNGV. The CDR3 covers 14 residues. As DNA, the CDR3 is TGTGCCAGCAGCTTAAGACTAGCGGGAGCCGAGCAGTACTTC. This gives the protein CASSLRLAGAEQYF.

The J gene is TRBJ1-1, the V gene TRBV28; weak D call: TRBD1 (6 bases). Trimming left V 6 bases short and J 3 bases short, with 26 bases between. The CDR3 loop spans 18 amino acids. Germline loops: CDR1 MDHEN, CDR2 SYDVKM. The CDR3 DNA sequence: TGTGCCAGCAGACTCCGGCCCACAGGGAGCCGCTCTGACACTGAAGCTTTCTTT. Translating it yields CASRLRPTGSRSDTEAFF.

This clonotype was picked up a small number of times. The rearrangement uses TRBV18 and TRBJ1-1, with 7 bases fitting TRBD1. V gave up 2 bases and J gave up 6 bases; unmatched junction bases: 0. The germline V gene encodes CDR1 KGHSH and CDR2 LQKENI. The CDR3 runs to 12 residues. The CDR3 loop is CASSPDRAEAFF. In DNA, the CDR3 is TGTGCCAGCTCACCAGACAGGGCTGAAGCTTTCTTT.

The chain has TRBV7-2 and TRBJ2-1; 8 nucleotides match TRBD1. V lost 5 bases to trimming and J lost 7 bases; unmatched junction nucleotides: 7. This CDR3 spans 14 amino acids. The germline V gene encodes CDR1 SGHTA and CDR2 FQGNSA. Here the CDR3 reads CASSVQGVFNEQFF. The CDR3 DNA is TGTGCCAGCAGCGTACAGGGGGTATTTAATGAGCAGTTCTTC.

This clonotype occurred a few times. The CDR3 DNA sequence: TGTGCCAGCAGTTTATCGCAGGGGGCTAATTCACCCCTCCACTTT. Its translation is CASSLSQGANSPLHF. The chain is built from TRBV27 and TRBJ1-6; 8 nucleotides line up with TRBD1. V lost 0 bases, J lost 6 bases, and 1 base stayed unmatched. Per germline, CDR1 MNHEY and CDR2 SMNVEV (reference sequence). The CDR3 is 15 amino acids.

This clonotype was counted ten times or more. The rearrangement joins TRBV2 to TRBJ1-1, with 9 bases aligning to TRBD1. Germline V CDR1 and CDR2: SNHLY, FYNNEI. The CDR3 totals 14 residues. V trimming: 7 bases; J trimming: 4 bases; junction bases outside the gene matches: 7. This CDR3 reads CASTPDRGGTEAFF. DNA for the CDR3: TGTGCCAGCACCCCGGACAGGGGAGGCACTGAAGCTTTCTTT.

The sample holds a few counts of this clonotype. The chain carries TRBV7-9 and TRBJ2-5; possibly TRBD1 for D (6 bases). In germline, CDR1 is SEHNR, CDR2 FQNEAQ (reference sequence). The CDR3 extends over 14 amino acids. With 5 bases removed from V and 2 bases from J, the gap between germline ends came to 12 bases. CDR3 sequence (DNA): TGTGCCAGCAGCCTAGGACAGTTTCAAGAGACCCAGTACTTC. Translating gives CASSLGQFQETQYF.

The CDR3 nucleotides are TGTGCCTGGGGCGGCCCCTCTAGCACAGATACGCAGTATTTT. The encoded protein is CAWGGPSSTDTQYF. The rearrangement links TRBV30 to TRBJ2-3; D ambiguous. CDR1 and CDR2 from the germline V gene are GTSNPN and SVGIG (reference sequence). The CDR3 is 14 amino acids. V was clipped by 5 bases and J by 0 bases, with 12 bases between them.

The sample holds a few counts of this clonotype. This rearrangement joins TRBV6-7 to TRBJ1-2; D is undetermined. Being an ORF, TRBV6-7 has a function that is uncertain. V lost 5 bases and J lost 4, with 5 bases in between. The length of the CDR3 is 11 residues. The CDR3 nucleotides are TGTGCCAGCAGTCACAGCTATGGCTACACCTTC. As protein: CASSHSYGYTF.

This chain links TRBV6-1 with TRBJ2-7; D remains ambiguous. The length of the CDR3 is 13 residues. Looked up from germline, CDR1 is MNHNS and CDR2 is SASEGT. With 6 bases removed from V and 1 base from J, the gap between germline ends came to 10 bases. In DNA form, the CDR3 reads TGTGCCAGCAGCTGGACGGATTCCTACGAGCAGTACTTC. This gives the protein CASSWTDSYEQYF.

This clonotype was observed a few times. J is TRBJ1-2 and V is TRBV28; possibly TRBD1 for D (6 bases). Germline V gives CDR1 MDHEN, CDR2 SYDVKM. The CDR3 contains 19 residues. Trimming took 5 bases from V and 4 from J, leaving 29 bases between them. CDR3 DNA: TGTGCCAGCAGTCCGCTCTCCCTCCTCGGGGGGGCGCGGGGCTATGGCTACACCTTC. Encoded protein: CASSPLSLLGGARGYGYTF.

In its sample, this clonotype was seen a few times. This chain connects TRBV5-6 to TRBJ1-5; a weak D match, TRBD1 (5 bases). The CDR3 extends over 15 amino acids. Trimming stripped 4 bases from V and 2 bases from J, with 13 bases between. Germline CDR1 and CDR2: SGHDT and YYEEEE. CDR3 residues: CASSPLWGGNQPQHF. The CDR3 DNA is TGTGCCAGCAGCCCTCTATGGGGGGGCAATCAGCCCCAGCATTTT.

The V gene is TRBV2, the J gene TRBJ2-2, with TRBD1 matching over 7 bases. The CDR3 has 15 residues. V lost 4 bases and J lost 4; bases outside the gene matches: 6. Per the germline V gene, CDR1 is SNHLY and CDR2 is FYNNEI. Written as DNA, the CDR3 is TGTGCCAGCAGTGGACAGGGATTAATCACCGGGGAGCTGTTTTTT. Its translation is CASSGQGLITGELFF.